This T cell receptor (beta chain) was identified in a study of shared clonotypes between healthy human individuals. Germline assignment: CDR1 SGHRS and CDR2 YFSETQ. The germline V and J ends were trimmed by 6 bases and 1 base, with 14 bases remaining between them. The CDR3 covers 14 residues. TCRdb keeps only in-frame clones here, not all; method: immunoSEQ multiplex PCR. This repertoire shows millions of clones, roughly 93% found once; its top ten account for 0.39%. This receptor was taken from a man younger than 35 in good health. Some clones in this sample may be carry-over from other donors' samples. V is TRBV5-1 and J is TRBJ2-7, with a possible D match to TRBD2 (5 bases). The source material was naive CD4+ T cells from PBMCs. Subset here: CD45RA+ positively selected. The CDR3 protein is CASKEAPISYEQYF. CDR3 DNA: TGCGCCAGCAAGGAGGCCCCCATATCCTACGAGCAGTACTTC.